This TCR beta chain derives from a study of shared clonotypes between healthy human individuals. General observations from the study: The researchers took only blood, and tissue repertoires probably look different.

The CDR3 covers 13 residues. CDR1 and CDR2 from the germline V gene are MNHEY and SMNVEV (reference sequence). V gave up 3 bases and J gave up 6 bases, with 11 bases separating them. The study separated CD4+ cells into CD45RA+ naive and CD45RA-negative memory subsets. The DNA input per sorted-subset replicate PCR was 200 to 250 ng, corresponding to roughly 31,000 T cell genomes. Clones were sequenced by immunoSEQ multiplex PCR, and TCRdb holds only the in-frame ones, with some missing. Of roughly 1,600,000 clones in the sample, roughly 98.5% were seen once. Turning to this clone: Its cognate antigen is unknown.

The sequencing sample was made of naive CD4+ T cells sorted from blood. The subset was: CD45RA+ positively selected. The origin of this receptor is a man between 25 and 39 years old in good health. The gene calls are TRBV27 and TRBJ1-2; D unresolved. The CDR3 DNA follows: TGTGCCAGCAGTTTGGAGGTCGGCAATGGCTACACCTTC. Protein: CASSLEVGNGYTF.